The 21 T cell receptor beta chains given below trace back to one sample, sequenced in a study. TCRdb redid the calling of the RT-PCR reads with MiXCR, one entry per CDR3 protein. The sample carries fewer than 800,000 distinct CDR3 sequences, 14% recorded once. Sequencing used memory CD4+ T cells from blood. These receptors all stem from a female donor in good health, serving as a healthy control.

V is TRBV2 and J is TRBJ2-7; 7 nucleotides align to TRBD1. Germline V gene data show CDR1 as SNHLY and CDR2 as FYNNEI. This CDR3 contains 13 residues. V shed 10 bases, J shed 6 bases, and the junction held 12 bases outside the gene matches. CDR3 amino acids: CATSDRAALEQYF. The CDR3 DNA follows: TGTGCCACCTCCGACAGGGCCGCTCTCGAGCAGTACTTC.

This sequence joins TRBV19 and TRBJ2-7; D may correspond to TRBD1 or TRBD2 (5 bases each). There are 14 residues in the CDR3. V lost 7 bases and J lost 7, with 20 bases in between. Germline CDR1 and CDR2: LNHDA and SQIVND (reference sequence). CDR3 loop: CASTPVDGGSEQYF. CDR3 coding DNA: TGTGCCAGTACCCCCGTGGATGGGGGTTCGGAGCAGTACTTC. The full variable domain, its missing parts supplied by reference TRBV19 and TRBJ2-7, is DGGITQSPKYLFRKEGQNVTLSCEQNLNHDAMYWYRQDPGQGLRLIYYSQIVNDFQKGDIAEGYSVSREKKESFPLTVTSAQKNPTAFYLCASTPVDGGSEQYFGPGTRLTVT.

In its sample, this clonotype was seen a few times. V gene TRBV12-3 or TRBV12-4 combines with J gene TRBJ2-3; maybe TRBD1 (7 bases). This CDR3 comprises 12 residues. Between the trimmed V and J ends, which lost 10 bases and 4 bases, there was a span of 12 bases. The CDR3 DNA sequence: TGTGCCACCAGGGGGGAGGCAGATACGCAGTATTTT. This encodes CATRGEADTQYF.

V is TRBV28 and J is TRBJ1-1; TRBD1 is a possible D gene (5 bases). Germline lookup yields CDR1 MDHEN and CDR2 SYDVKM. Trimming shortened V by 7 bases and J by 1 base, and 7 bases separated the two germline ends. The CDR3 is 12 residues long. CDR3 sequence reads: CASTGQNTEAFF. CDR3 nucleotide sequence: TGTGCCAGCACAGGACAGAACACTGAAGCTTTCTTT.

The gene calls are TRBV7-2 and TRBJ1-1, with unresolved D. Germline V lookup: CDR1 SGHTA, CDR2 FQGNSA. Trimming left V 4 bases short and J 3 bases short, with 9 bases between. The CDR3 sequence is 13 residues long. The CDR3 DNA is TGTGCCAGCAGCTCCGACCCCTACACTGAAGCTTTCTTT. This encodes CASSSDPYTEAFF.

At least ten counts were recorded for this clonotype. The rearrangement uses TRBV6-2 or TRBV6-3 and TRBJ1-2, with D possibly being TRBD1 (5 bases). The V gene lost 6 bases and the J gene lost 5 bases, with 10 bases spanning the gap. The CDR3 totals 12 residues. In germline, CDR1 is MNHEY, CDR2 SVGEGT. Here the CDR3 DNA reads TGTGCCAGCAGCCGGGACGGATATGGCTACACCTTC. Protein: CASSRDGYGYTF.

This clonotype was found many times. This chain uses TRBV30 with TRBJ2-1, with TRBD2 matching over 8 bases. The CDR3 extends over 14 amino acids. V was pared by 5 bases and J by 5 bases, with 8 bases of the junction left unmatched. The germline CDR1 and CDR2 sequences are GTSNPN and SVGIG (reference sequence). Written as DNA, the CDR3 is TGTGCCTGGGTGGTGGCGGGAGGACACAATGAGCAGTTCTTC. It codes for CAWVVAGGHNEQFF.

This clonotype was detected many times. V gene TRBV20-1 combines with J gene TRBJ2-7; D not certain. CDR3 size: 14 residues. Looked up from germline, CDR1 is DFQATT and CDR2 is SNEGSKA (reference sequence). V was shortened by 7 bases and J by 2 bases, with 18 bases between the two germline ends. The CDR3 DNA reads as TGCAGTGTTTCGTTATTTGGTAAGCCCTACGAGCAGTACTTC. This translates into CSVSLFGKPYEQYF.

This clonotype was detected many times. The CDR3 protein is CASSPVRGDTQYF. In DNA form, the CDR3 reads TGCGCCAGCAGCCCCGTGAGGGGAGATACGCAGTATTTT. The chain couples TRBV5-1 to TRBJ2-3, with D possibly being TRBD1 or TRBD2 (5 bases each). CDR1 and CDR2 from the germline V gene are SGHRS and YFSETQ. CDR3 length: 13 residues. Trimming cost V 4 bases and J 5 bases, with 11 bases left between them.

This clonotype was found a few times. The CDR3, as DNA: TGTGCCAGCAGCTTTGGACAAGCGAATTCACCCCTCCACTTT. This gives the protein CASSFGQANSPLHF. This rearrangement joins TRBV7-2 to TRBJ1-6; D might be TRBD1 (5 bases). Germline V gene lookup returns CDR1 SGHTA and CDR2 FQGNSA. V dropped 3 bases and J dropped 7 bases, with 10 bases sitting between them. The CDR3 loop spans 14 amino acids.

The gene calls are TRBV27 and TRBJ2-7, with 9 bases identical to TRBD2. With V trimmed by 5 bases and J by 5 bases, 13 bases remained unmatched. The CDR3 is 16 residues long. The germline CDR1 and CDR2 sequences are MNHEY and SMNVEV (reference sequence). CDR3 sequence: CASSAWLRTSVHEQYF. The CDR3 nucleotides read TGTGCCAGCAGTGCCTGGCTGCGGACTAGCGTACACGAGCAGTACTTC.

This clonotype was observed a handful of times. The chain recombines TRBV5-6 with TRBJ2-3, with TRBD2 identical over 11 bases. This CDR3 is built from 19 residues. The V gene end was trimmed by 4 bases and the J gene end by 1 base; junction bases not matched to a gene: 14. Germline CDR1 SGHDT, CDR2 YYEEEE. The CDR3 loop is CASSVNSGRASEGTDTQYF. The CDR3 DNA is TGTGCCAGCAGCGTGAATAGCGGGAGGGCCTCCGAGGGCACAGATACGCAGTATTTT.

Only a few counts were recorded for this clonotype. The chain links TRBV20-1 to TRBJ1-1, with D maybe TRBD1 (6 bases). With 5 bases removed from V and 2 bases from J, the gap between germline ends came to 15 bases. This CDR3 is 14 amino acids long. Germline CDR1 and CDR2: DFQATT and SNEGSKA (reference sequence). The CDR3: CSAVPQGHNTEAFF. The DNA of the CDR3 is TGCAGTGCTGTACCCCAGGGGCACAACACTGAAGCTTTCTTT.

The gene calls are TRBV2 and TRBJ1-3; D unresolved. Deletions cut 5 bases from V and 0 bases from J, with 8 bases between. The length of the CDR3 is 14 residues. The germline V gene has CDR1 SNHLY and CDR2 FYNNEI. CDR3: CASSPPSSGNTIYF. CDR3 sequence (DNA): TGTGCCAGCAGTCCTCCTAGCTCTGGAAACACCATATATTTT.

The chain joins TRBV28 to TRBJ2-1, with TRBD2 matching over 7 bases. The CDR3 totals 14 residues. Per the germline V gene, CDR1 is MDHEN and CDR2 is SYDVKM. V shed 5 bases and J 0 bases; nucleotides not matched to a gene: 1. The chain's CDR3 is CASSLAVSYNEQFF. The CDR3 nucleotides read TGTGCCAGCAGTCTAGCGGTCTCCTACAATGAGCAGTTCTTC.

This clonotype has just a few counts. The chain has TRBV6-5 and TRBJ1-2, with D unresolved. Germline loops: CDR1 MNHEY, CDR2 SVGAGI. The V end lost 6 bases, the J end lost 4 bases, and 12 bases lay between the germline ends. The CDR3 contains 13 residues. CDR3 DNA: TGTGCCAGCAGCCCCGCAGGATTCTATGGCTACACCTTC. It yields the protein CASSPAGFYGYTF.

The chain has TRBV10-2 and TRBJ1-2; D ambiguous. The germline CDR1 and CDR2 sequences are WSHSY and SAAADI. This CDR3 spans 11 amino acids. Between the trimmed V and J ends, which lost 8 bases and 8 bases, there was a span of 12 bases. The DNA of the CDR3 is TGCGCCAGCGGGCTGGTCAGGGGCTACACCTTC. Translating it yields CASGLVRGYTF.

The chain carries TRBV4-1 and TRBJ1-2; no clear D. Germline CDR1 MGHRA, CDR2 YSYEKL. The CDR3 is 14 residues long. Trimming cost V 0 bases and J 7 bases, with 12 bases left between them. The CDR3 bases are TGCGCCAGCAGCCAAGACTGGCATTCTCCTGGCTACACCTTC. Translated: CASSQDWHSPGYTF.

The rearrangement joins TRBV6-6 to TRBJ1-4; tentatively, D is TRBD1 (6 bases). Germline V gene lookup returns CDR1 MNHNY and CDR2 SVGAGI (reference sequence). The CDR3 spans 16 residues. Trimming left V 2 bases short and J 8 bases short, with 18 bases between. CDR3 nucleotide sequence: TGTGCCAGCAGTTACGGCCAACAGGGCTTGGGCGAAAAACTGTTTTTT. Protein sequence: CASSYGQQGLGEKLFF.

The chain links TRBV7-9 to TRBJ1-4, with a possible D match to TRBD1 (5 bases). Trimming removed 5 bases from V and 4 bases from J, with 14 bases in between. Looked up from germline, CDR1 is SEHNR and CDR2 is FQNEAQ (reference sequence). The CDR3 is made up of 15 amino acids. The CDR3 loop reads CASSQIGTGNEKLFF. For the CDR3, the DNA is TGTGCCAGCAGCCAGATTGGGACTGGTAATGAAAAACTGTTTTTT. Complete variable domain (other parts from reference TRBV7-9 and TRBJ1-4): DTGVSQNPRHKITKRGQNVTFRCDPISEHNRLYWYRQTLGQGPEFLTYFQNEAQLEKSRLLSDRFSAERPKGSFSTLEIQRTEQGDSAMYLCASSQIGTGNEKLFFGSGTQLSVL.

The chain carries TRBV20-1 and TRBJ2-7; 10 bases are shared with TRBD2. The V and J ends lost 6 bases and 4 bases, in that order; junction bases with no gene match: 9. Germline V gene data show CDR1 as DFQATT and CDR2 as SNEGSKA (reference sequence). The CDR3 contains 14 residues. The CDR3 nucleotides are TGCAGTGCCATAGGACTAGCGGACTTTTACGAGCAGTACTTC. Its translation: CSAIGLADFYEQYF.